This T cell receptor beta chain appears in the sequencing data of a study of blood T cell repertoires in COVID-19. Looking at the study overall: T cells, B-cell-depleted T cells, or PBMCs supplied cDNA or gDNA.

The Seattle site enrolled patients during active infection and followed them longitudinally. The CDR3 is 13 residues long. Germline CDR1 is MNHEY and CDR2 is SVGAGI. Deletions cut 3 bases from V and 8 bases from J, with 13 bases between. The table came from immunoSEQ multiplex PCR; TCRdb's copy has only in-frame clones and leaves some out. The repertoire has about 370,000 clones, around 90% of them found once; the top ten carry 2.5% to 3.5%. The sequencing sample was made of peripheral blood. This chain connects TRBV6-5 to TRBJ1-1, with D possibly matching TRBD1 (5 bases). This receptor was identified in a woman in her twenties or thirties with COVID-19, enrolled during active disease. CDR3 protein: CASSYRSSGEAFF. DNA of the CDR3: TGTGCCAGCAGTTATCGGTCATCAGGGGAAGCTTTCTTT.